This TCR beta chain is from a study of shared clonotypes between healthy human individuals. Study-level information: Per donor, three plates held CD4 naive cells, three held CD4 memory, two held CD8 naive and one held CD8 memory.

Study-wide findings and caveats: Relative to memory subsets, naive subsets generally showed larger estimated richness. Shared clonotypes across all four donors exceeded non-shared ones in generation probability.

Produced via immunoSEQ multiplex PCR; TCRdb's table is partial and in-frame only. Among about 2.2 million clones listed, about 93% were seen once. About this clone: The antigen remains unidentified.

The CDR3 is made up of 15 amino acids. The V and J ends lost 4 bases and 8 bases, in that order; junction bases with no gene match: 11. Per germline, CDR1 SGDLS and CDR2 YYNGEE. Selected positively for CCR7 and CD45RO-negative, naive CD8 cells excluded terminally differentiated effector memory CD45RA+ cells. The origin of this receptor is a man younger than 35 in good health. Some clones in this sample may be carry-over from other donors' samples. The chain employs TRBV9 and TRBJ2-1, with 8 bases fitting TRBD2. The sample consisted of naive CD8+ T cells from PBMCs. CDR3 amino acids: CASSPSGRRIDEQFF. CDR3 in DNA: TGTGCCAGCAGCCCAAGCGGGAGACGGATCGATGAGCAGTTCTTC.